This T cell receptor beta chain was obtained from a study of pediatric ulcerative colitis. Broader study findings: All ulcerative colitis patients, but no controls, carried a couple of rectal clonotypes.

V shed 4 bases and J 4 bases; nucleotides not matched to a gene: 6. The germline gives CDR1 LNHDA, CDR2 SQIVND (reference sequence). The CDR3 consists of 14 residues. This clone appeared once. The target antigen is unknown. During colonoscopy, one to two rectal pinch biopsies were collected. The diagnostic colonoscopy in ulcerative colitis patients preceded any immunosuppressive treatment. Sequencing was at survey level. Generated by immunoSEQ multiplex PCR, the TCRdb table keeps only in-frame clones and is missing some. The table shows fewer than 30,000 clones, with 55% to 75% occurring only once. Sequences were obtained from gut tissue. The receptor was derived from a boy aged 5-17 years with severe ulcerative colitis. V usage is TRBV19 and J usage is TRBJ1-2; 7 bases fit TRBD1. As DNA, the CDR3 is TGTGCCAGTAGTACAGGACAGGACTTCTATGGCTACACCTTC. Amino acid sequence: CASSTGQDFYGYTF.